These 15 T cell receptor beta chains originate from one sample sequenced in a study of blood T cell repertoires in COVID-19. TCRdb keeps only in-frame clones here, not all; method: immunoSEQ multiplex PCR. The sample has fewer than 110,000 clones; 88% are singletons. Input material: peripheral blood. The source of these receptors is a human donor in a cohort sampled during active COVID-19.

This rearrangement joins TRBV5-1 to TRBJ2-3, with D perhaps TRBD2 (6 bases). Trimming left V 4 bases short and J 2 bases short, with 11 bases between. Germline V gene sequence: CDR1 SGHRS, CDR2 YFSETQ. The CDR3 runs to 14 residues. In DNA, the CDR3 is TGCGCCAGCAGCATGGGGAGGTACACAGATACGCAGTATTTT. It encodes CASSMGRYTDTQYF. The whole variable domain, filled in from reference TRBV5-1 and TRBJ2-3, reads KAGVTQTPRYLIKTRGQQVTLSCSPISGHRSVSWYQQTPGQGLQFLFEYFSETQRNKGNFPGRFSGRQFSNSRSEMNVSTLELGDSALYLCASSMGRYTDTQYFGPGTRLTVL.

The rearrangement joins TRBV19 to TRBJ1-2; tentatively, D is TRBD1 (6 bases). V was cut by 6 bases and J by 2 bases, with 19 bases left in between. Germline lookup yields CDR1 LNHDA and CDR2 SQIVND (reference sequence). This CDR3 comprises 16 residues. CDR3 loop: CASRGRGGAKNYGYTF. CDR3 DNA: TGTGCCAGTAGGGGTCGCGGGGGGGCCAAGAACTATGGCTACACCTTC.

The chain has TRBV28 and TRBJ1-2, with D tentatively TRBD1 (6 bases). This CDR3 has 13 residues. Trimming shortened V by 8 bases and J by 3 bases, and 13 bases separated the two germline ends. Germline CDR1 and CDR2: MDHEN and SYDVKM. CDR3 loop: CASAVRGDYGYTF. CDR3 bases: TGTGCCAGCGCCGTCAGGGGAGACTATGGCTACACCTTC.

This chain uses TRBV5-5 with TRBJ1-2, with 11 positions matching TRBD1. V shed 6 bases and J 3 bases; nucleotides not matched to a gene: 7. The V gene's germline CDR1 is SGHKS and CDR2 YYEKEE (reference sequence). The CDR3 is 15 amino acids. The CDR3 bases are TGTGCCAGCAACATCCGGGACAGGGGGTACTATGGCTACACCTTC. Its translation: CASNIRDRGYYGYTF.

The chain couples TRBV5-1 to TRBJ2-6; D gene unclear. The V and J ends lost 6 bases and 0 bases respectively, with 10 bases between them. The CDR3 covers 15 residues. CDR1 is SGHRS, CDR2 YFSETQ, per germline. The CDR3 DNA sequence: TGCGCCAGCAAACCGGTTCTCTCTGGGGCCAACGTCCTGACTTTC. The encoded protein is CASKPVLSGANVLTF.

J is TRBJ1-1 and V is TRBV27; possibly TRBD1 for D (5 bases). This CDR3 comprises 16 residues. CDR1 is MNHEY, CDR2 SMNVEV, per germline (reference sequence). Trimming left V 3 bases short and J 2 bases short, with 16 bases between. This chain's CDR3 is CASSLAGWGPNTEAFF. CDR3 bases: TGTGCCAGCAGTTTGGCAGGCTGGGGCCCTAACACTGAAGCTTTCTTT.

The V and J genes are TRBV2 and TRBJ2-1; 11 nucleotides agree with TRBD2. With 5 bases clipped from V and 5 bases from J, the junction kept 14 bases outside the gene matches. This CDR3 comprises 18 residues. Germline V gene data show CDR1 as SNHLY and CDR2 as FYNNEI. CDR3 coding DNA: TGTGCCAGCAGTCTGAGGGGGTTTTTGGGACTAGCGGACAATGAGCAGTTCTTC. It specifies CASSLRGFLGLADNEQFF.

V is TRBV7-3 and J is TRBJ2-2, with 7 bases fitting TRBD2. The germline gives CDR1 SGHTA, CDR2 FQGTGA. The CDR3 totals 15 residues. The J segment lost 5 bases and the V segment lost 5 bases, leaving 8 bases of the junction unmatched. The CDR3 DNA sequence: TGTGCCAGCAGCCCCCCTAGCGGACGGACCGGGGAGCTGTTTTTT. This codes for CASSPPSGRTGELFF.

The chain's CDR3 is CASSEKRGQETQYF. CDR3 sequence (DNA): TGTGCCAGCAGTGAAAAGCGGGGGCAGGAGACCCAGTACTTC. The chain joins TRBV2 to TRBJ2-5; 8 nucleotides match TRBD2. Germline values: CDR1 SNHLY, CDR2 FYNNEI. The CDR3 has 14 amino acids. V trimming: 2 bases; J trimming: 5 bases; junction bases outside the gene matches: 4.

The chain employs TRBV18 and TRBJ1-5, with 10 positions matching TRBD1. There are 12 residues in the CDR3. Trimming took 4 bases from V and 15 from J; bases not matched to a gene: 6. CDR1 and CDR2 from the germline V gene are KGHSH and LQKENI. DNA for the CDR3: TGTGCCAGCTCACGGACAGGGGGTTCCCGGCATTTT. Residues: CASSRTGGSRHF.

The CDR3 DNA sequence: TGTGCCAGCAGTGAAGCCATTATTGCAGGGCAGAACTATGGCTACACCTTC. Translated, it gives CASSEAIIAGQNYGYTF. The chain joins TRBV6-1 to TRBJ1-2; a weak D match, TRBD1 (5 bases). CDR1 and CDR2 from the germline V gene are MNHNS and SASEGT. V gave up 0 bases and J gave up 2 bases, with 16 bases separating them. This CDR3 contains 17 residues.

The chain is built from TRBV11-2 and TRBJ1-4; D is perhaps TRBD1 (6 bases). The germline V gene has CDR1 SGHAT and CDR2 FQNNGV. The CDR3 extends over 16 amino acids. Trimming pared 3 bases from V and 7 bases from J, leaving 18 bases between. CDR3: CASSFERGRGIEKLFF. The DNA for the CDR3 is TGTGCCAGCAGCTTTGAAAGGGGGAGGGGAATTGAAAAACTGTTTTTT.

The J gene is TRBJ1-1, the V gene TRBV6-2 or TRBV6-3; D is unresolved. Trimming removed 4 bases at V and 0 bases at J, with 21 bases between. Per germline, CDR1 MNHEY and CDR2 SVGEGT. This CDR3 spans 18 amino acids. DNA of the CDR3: TGTGCCAGCAGTTGTAGAAGGGAGCTCTGGAGGGTGAACACTGAAGCTTTCTTT. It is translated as CASSCRRELWRVNTEAFF.

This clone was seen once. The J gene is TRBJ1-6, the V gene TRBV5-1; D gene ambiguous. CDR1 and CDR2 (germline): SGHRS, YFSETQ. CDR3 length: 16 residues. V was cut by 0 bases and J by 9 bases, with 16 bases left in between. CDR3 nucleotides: TGCGCCAGCAGCTTGGAACTGTCGGGTGTCGGTTCACCCCTCCACTTT. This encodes CASSLELSGVGSPLHF.

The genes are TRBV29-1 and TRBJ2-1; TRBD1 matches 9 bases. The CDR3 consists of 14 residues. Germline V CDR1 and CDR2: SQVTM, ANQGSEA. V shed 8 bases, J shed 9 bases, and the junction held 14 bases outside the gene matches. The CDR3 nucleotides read TGCAGCAAGTCCGGGACAGGGAGGGTCGGTGAGCAGTTCTTC. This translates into CSKSGTGRVGEQFF.